This entry describes one T cell receptor (beta chain). The entry originates in a study of blood T cell repertoires in COVID-19. Study context: There were acute and convalescent COVID-19 samples, and they came from the United States, Italy and Spain.

The participants were between roughly 18 and 89 years old and came from 24 US areas. Clinical history reported by participants formed the basis on which cohorts were assigned. Those designated as exposed participants met a COVID-19 case within 2 weeks before study entry. Produced via immunoSEQ multiplex PCR; TCRdb's table is partial and in-frame only. Among 110,000 to 150,000 clones, roughly four fifths were seen once, and the ten largest hold 1.5% to 2%. Per germline, CDR1 LNHDA and CDR2 SQIVND (reference sequence). This CDR3 has 13 residues. Trimming cost V 0 bases and J 6 bases, with 7 bases left between them.

The J gene is TRBJ2-3, the V gene TRBV19; D unclear. Specimen: PBMCs or T cells enriched from blood (not recorded which). This TCR came from a woman aged 18-29 years who had been exposed to COVID-19. CDR3 coding DNA: TGTGCCAGTAGTATAGATCTATTTGATACGCAGTATTTT. The encoded protein is CASSIDLFDTQYF.